These T cell receptor beta chains were read from a single sample in a study of cytomegalovirus exposure and HLA in healthy donors. Clones were sequenced by immunoSEQ multiplex PCR, and TCRdb holds only the in-frame ones, with some missing. The sample consists of about 100,000 clones, 60% to 85% of them appearing once. The specimen sequenced was PBMCs. Receptor source: a female donor in good health and CMV-seropositive. The CDR3 runs from the conserved cysteine through the conserved F or W. The order of the fields is J gene, clone size, D gene, CDR3 length, V gene, CDR3 DNA, CDR3 protein. A D gene is named only where the DNA matches it firmly. Size is omitted from some rows. Given values are once, few, many or a class for expanded clones.

j_call: TRBJ2-1
clone_size: NA
d_call: TRBD2
cdr3_length: 15
v_call: TRBV14
cdr3_nt: TGTGCCAGCAGCCAAGGGACTAGCGATTACAATGAGCAGTTCTTC
cdr3_aa: CASSQGTSDYNEQFF

j_call: TRBJ2-1
clone_size: NA
d_call: TRBD2
cdr3_length: 15
v_call: TRBV5-5
cdr3_nt: TGTGCCAGCAGCTTGGTCCTAGCGGGGTCCTCTGAGCAGTTCTTC
cdr3_aa: CASSLVLAGSSEQFF

j_call: TRBJ1-4
clone_size: NA
d_call: NA
cdr3_length: 13
v_call: TRBV6-4
cdr3_nt: TGTGCCAGCAGTAAGGAATCCGGGGAAAAACTGTTTTTT
cdr3_aa: CASSKESGEKLFF

j_call: TRBJ2-7
clone_size: NA
d_call: TRBD1
cdr3_length: 14
v_call: TRBV29-1
cdr3_nt: TGCAGCGTAGTCAGGGACAGGGGGAATCACGAGCAGTACTTC
cdr3_aa: CSVVRDRGNHEQYF

j_call: TRBJ1-1
clone_size: few
d_call: TRBD1
cdr3_length: 15
v_call: TRBV30
cdr3_nt: TGTGCCTGGAGTGGGGGACAGGGGTTGAACACTGAAGCTTTCTTT
cdr3_aa: CAWSGGQGLNTEAFF

j_call: TRBJ2-7
clone_size: once
d_call: TRBD2
cdr3_length: 16
v_call: TRBV12-5
cdr3_nt: TGTGCTAGTGGGACGGCGGGGACTAGCGGGAGCCACGAGCAGTACTTC
cdr3_aa: CASGTAGTSGSHEQYF

j_call: TRBJ2-3
clone_size: NA
d_call: TRBD2
cdr3_length: 15
v_call: TRBV4-2
cdr3_nt: TGTGCCAGCAGCCAGCGGGGGGCGAGCACAGATACGCAGTATTTT
cdr3_aa: CASSQRGASTDTQYF

j_call: TRBJ1-2
clone_size: once
d_call: TRBD1
cdr3_length: 14
v_call: TRBV5-1
cdr3_nt: TGCGCCAGCAGCTCGGGACAGGGGGCAAATGGCTACACCTTC
cdr3_aa: CASSSGQGANGYTF

j_call: TRBJ2-7
clone_size: NA
d_call: NA
cdr3_length: 15
v_call: TRBV30
cdr3_nt: TGTGCCTGGAGTGTAGTGCTGGCAGGGGTGGACGAGCAGTACTTC
cdr3_aa: CAWSVVLAGVDEQYF

j_call: TRBJ2-5
clone_size: NA
d_call: NA
cdr3_length: 14
v_call: TRBV2
cdr3_nt: TGTGCCAGCAGTGTGCTCGGGGATCAAGAGACCCAGTACTTC
cdr3_aa: CASSVLGDQETQYF

j_call: TRBJ2-7
clone_size: NA
d_call: NA
cdr3_length: 14
v_call: TRBV7-2
cdr3_nt: TGTGCCAGCAGCTTGACTAGTGGCCCCTACGAGCAGTACTTC
cdr3_aa: CASSLTSGPYEQYF

j_call: TRBJ1-1
clone_size: NA
d_call: TRBD1
cdr3_length: 13
v_call: TRBV2
cdr3_nt: TGTGCCAGCAGAACAGGGGTGGGCACTGAAGCTTTCTTT
cdr3_aa: CASRTGVGTEAFF

j_call: TRBJ2-1
clone_size: NA
d_call: TRBD1
cdr3_length: 15
v_call: TRBV30
cdr3_nt: TGTGCCTGGAGCCCGGACAGGGGAGTTTACAATGAGCAGTTCTTC
cdr3_aa: CAWSPDRGVYNEQFF

j_call: TRBJ1-2
clone_size: NA
d_call: NA
cdr3_length: 16
v_call: TRBV6-5
cdr3_nt: TGTGCCAGCAGTTTAGGGCCGGGGGGCGCCAACTATGGCTACACCTTC
cdr3_aa: CASSLGPGGANYGYTF

j_call: TRBJ1-4
clone_size: NA
d_call: NA
cdr3_length: 11
v_call: TRBV7-9
cdr3_nt: TGTGCCAGCACTACGGGGGAAAAACTGTTTTTT
cdr3_aa: CASTTGEKLFF

j_call: TRBJ2-2
clone_size: NA
d_call: NA
cdr3_length: 13
v_call: TRBV28
cdr3_nt: TGTGCCAGCAGAACAGGGATGACCGGGGAGCTGTTTTTT
cdr3_aa: CASRTGMTGELFF

j_call: TRBJ2-3
clone_size: NA
d_call: TRBD2
cdr3_length: 16
v_call: TRBV14
cdr3_nt: TGTGCCAGCAGCCCAGCTCCGGGGGGGTATGCAAATACGCAGTATTTT
cdr3_aa: CASSPAPGGYANTQYF

j_call: TRBJ1-1
clone_size: few
d_call: NA
cdr3_length: 15
v_call: TRBV5-5
cdr3_nt: TGTGCCAGCAGCTTAATAGGGGTGAGTGGGACTGAAGCTTTCTTT
cdr3_aa: CASSLIGVSGTEAFF

j_call: TRBJ1-2
clone_size: NA
d_call: NA
cdr3_length: 16
v_call: TRBV29-1
cdr3_nt: TGCAGCGTTGAAGATGAGACGGGACTTTACCCTATGGGCTACACCTTC
cdr3_aa: CSVEDETGLYPMGYTF

j_call: TRBJ2-7
clone_size: NA
d_call: TRBD1
cdr3_length: 15
v_call: TRBV6-5
cdr3_nt: TGTGCCAGCAGCTTCACAGGGGGAGGTAACTACGAGCAGTACTTC
cdr3_aa: CASSFTGGGNYEQYF

j_call: TRBJ1-2
clone_size: NA
d_call: TRBD1
cdr3_length: 13
v_call: TRBV13
cdr3_nt: TGTGCCAGCAGCTACAGGGGGCGGGAGGGCTACACCTTC
cdr3_aa: CASSYRGREGYTF

j_call: TRBJ1-1
clone_size: NA
d_call: TRBD1
cdr3_length: 18
v_call: TRBV7-6
cdr3_nt: TGTGCCAGCAGCTTAATTTGGACAGGGGGCGGAGTGAACACTGAAGCTTTCTTT
cdr3_aa: CASSLIWTGGGVNTEAFF

j_call: TRBJ2-5
clone_size: NA
d_call: NA
cdr3_length: 13
v_call: TRBV2
cdr3_nt: TGTGCCAGGGCGGAGGGAACCCAGGAGACCCAGTACTTC
cdr3_aa: CARAEGTQETQYF

j_call: TRBJ2-7
clone_size: few
d_call: TRBD2
cdr3_length: 18
v_call: TRBV28
cdr3_nt: TGTGCCAGCAGTTTCCGGGACTACTTTAGACCCCTAACCTACGAGCAGTACTTC
cdr3_aa: CASSFRDYFRPLTYEQYF

j_call: TRBJ2-7
clone_size: NA
d_call: NA
cdr3_length: 16
v_call: TRBV21-1
cdr3_nt: TGTGCCAGCAGCAAAGAGCCGTCTAGCGGGAGTGGCGAGCAGTACTTC
cdr3_aa: CASSKEPSSGSGEQYF

j_call: TRBJ1-5
clone_size: few
d_call: NA
cdr3_length: 15
v_call: TRBV9
cdr3_nt: TGTGCCAGCAGCCCCCAAGGACAGACAAATCAGCCCCAGCATTTT
cdr3_aa: CASSPQGQTNQPQHF

j_call: TRBJ2-1
clone_size: NA
d_call: TRBD1
cdr3_length: 15
v_call: TRBV30
cdr3_nt: TGTGCCTGGACCTCAGTGGGGACAGGGAGGAATGAGCAGTTCTTC
cdr3_aa: CAWTSVGTGRNEQFF

j_call: TRBJ1-2
clone_size: NA
d_call: TRBD1
cdr3_length: 15
v_call: TRBV5-1
cdr3_nt: TGCGCCAGCAGCGCCTGGACAGGACCTAACTATGGCTACACCTTC
cdr3_aa: CASSAWTGPNYGYTF

j_call: TRBJ2-1
clone_size: NA
d_call: NA
cdr3_length: 14
v_call: TRBV7-7
cdr3_nt: TGTGCTAGCAGCCCTGTCCGGACTGGGGGCGAGCAGTTCTTC
cdr3_aa: CASSPVRTGGEQFF

j_call: TRBJ1-3
clone_size: NA
d_call: NA
cdr3_length: 13
v_call: TRBV2
cdr3_nt: TGTGCCAGTCAAGGACAGACTGGAAACACCATATATTTT
cdr3_aa: CASQGQTGNTIYF

j_call: TRBJ2-7
clone_size: NA
d_call: TRBD2
cdr3_length: 17
v_call: TRBV11-3
cdr3_nt: TGTGCCAGCAGCCCTCATCCCTCCAGCGGGGTATCCTACGAGCAGTACTTC
cdr3_aa: CASSPHPSSGVSYEQYF

j_call: TRBJ1-1
clone_size: NA
d_call: NA
cdr3_length: 14
v_call: TRBV5-8
cdr3_nt: TGTGCCAGCAGCTTGGAGCCGCAGGACACTGAAGCTTTCTTT
cdr3_aa: CASSLEPQDTEAFF

j_call: TRBJ2-5
clone_size: NA
d_call: NA
cdr3_length: 14
v_call: TRBV7-2
cdr3_nt: TGTGCCAGCAGCTCAGGGGGACTAGTAGAGACCCAGTACTTC
cdr3_aa: CASSSGGLVETQYF

j_call: TRBJ1-6
clone_size: few
d_call: NA
cdr3_length: 14
v_call: TRBV2
cdr3_nt: TGTGCCAGCATCGGGGTGCTGAAGAATTCACCCCTCCACTTT
cdr3_aa: CASIGVLKNSPLHF

j_call: TRBJ1-5
clone_size: NA
d_call: TRBD1
cdr3_length: 14
v_call: TRBV19
cdr3_nt: TGTGCCAGTAGACCGGGACAGGCACATCAGCCCCAGCATTTT
cdr3_aa: CASRPGQAHQPQHF

j_call: TRBJ1-2
clone_size: once
d_call: TRBD1
cdr3_length: 16
v_call: TRBV19
cdr3_nt: TGTGCCAGTACCCCGGGACAGGGGGGGAGTTACTATGGCTACACCTTC
cdr3_aa: CASTPGQGGSYYGYTF

j_call: TRBJ2-4
clone_size: few
d_call: NA
cdr3_length: 16
v_call: TRBV5-4
cdr3_nt: TGTGCCAGCAGCTGGGGTCAGGGAATAGCCAAAAACATTCAGTACTTC
cdr3_aa: CASSWGQGIAKNIQYF

j_call: TRBJ2-2
clone_size: NA
d_call: NA
cdr3_length: 13
v_call: TRBV15
cdr3_nt: TGTGCCACCAGCAGACCCGGGACTGGGGAGCTGTTTTTT
cdr3_aa: CATSRPGTGELFF

j_call: TRBJ2-2
clone_size: NA
d_call: TRBD1
cdr3_length: 15
v_call: TRBV7-3
cdr3_nt: TGTGCCAGCAGCTCCCGGGACAGGGACACCGGGGAGCTGTTTTTT
cdr3_aa: CASSSRDRDTGELFF

j_call: TRBJ1-1
clone_size: NA
d_call: NA
cdr3_length: 14
v_call: TRBV6-6
cdr3_nt: TGTGCCAGTCGCCCGACGGGAGTGAACACTGAAGCTTTCTTT
cdr3_aa: CASRPTGVNTEAFF

j_call: TRBJ2-7
clone_size: NA
d_call: TRBD1
cdr3_length: 14
v_call: TRBV19
cdr3_nt: TGTGCCAGTAGTATTACAGGGGCCGGCCACGAGCAGTACTTC
cdr3_aa: CASSITGAGHEQYF

j_call: TRBJ1-4
clone_size: NA
d_call: NA
cdr3_length: 14
v_call: TRBV6-1
cdr3_nt: TGTGCCAGCCGTCGGGGGGGAGCTAATGAAAAACTGTTTTTT
cdr3_aa: CASRRGGANEKLFF

j_call: TRBJ2-1
clone_size: NA
d_call: TRBD1
cdr3_length: 18
v_call: TRBV27
cdr3_nt: TGTGCCAGCAGTTTATCGATCCCGGACAGGGAACCCTACAATGAGCAGTTCTTC
cdr3_aa: CASSLSIPDREPYNEQFF

j_call: TRBJ2-7
clone_size: NA
d_call: NA
cdr3_length: 12
v_call: TRBV5-8
cdr3_nt: TGTGCCAGCAGGGGCAGCTCCTACGAGCAGTACTTC
cdr3_aa: CASRGSSYEQYF

j_call: TRBJ1-5
clone_size: NA
d_call: TRBD1
cdr3_length: 17
v_call: TRBV30
cdr3_nt: TGTGCCTGGAGTAGGGACAGGTATTCCGTTAGCAATCAGCCCCAGCATTTT
cdr3_aa: CAWSRDRYSVSNQPQHF

j_call: TRBJ2-3
clone_size: few
d_call: TRBD2
cdr3_length: 14
v_call: TRBV5-1
cdr3_nt: TGCGCCGGACGACTAGCGACCAGCACAGATACGCAGTATTTT
cdr3_aa: CAGRLATSTDTQYF

j_call: TRBJ1-6
clone_size: NA
d_call: NA
cdr3_length: 18
v_call: TRBV4-2
cdr3_nt: TGTGCCAGCAGCCAAGAGTCCACACTTACAGGGATTCCTTCACCCCTCCACTTT
cdr3_aa: CASSQESTLTGIPSPLHF

j_call: TRBJ2-3
clone_size: few
d_call: NA
cdr3_length: 13
v_call: TRBV29-1
cdr3_nt: TGCAGCGTTGAAAAGGTACCGGGAGATACGCAGTATTTT
cdr3_aa: CSVEKVPGDTQYF

j_call: TRBJ2-3
clone_size: NA
d_call: NA
cdr3_length: 17
v_call: TRBV18
cdr3_nt: TGTGCCAGCTCACCACCCGGGACTTCCGGGCCGCGGGATACGCAGTATTTT
cdr3_aa: CASSPPGTSGPRDTQYF

j_call: TRBJ2-1
clone_size: NA
d_call: TRBD2
cdr3_length: 19
v_call: TRBV14
cdr3_nt: TGTGCCAGCAGCCACCGGAAGACTAGCGGGTTTAGCTCCTACAATGAGCAGTTCTTC
cdr3_aa: CASSHRKTSGFSSYNEQFF

j_call: TRBJ1-5
clone_size: NA
d_call: NA
cdr3_length: 13
v_call: TRBV6-6
cdr3_nt: TGTGCCAGCAGTGAGGGTTTCTATCAGCCCCAGCATTTT
cdr3_aa: CASSEGFYQPQHF

j_call: TRBJ1-5
clone_size: NA
d_call: NA
cdr3_length: 10
v_call: TRBV29-1
cdr3_nt: TGCAGCGTTGTCCTATGGCCCCAGCATTTT
cdr3_aa: CSVVLWPQHF

j_call: TRBJ2-5
clone_size: NA
d_call: NA
cdr3_length: 16
v_call: TRBV14
cdr3_nt: TGTGCCAGCAGCCAAGCTCGAGGATTGTACCAAGAGACCCAGTACTTC
cdr3_aa: CASSQARGLYQETQYF

j_call: TRBJ1-3
clone_size: few
d_call: NA
cdr3_length: 17
v_call: TRBV7-6
cdr3_nt: TGTGCCAGCAGCGCCTTAACAGGGTCCTCCTCTGGAAACACCATATATTTT
cdr3_aa: CASSALTGSSSGNTIYF